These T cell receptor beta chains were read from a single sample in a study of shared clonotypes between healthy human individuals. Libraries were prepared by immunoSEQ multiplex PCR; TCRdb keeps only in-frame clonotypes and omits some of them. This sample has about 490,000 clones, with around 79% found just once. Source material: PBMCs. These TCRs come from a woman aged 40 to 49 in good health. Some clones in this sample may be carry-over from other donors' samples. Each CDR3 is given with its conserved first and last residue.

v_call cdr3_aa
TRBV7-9 CASSEPRVDQETQYF
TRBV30 CAWSVGAYEQYF
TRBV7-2 CASSLFPMNTEAFF
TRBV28 CASSPAGGANTGELFF
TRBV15 CATSRFGLAGLNEQYF
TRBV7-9 CASSLEWKEAFF
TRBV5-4 CASSLDIASSYEQYF
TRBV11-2 CASSSRLAGGGNEQFF
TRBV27 CASSNSPGGFYNEQFF
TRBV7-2 CASSLGGRTDSQQYF